Listed below are T cell receptor beta chains from one sample, sequenced in a study of beta chain features in type 1 diabetes. Clones were sequenced by immunoSEQ multiplex PCR, and TCRdb holds only the in-frame ones, with some missing. Of some 500,000 clones listed, about an eighth were seen once; the top ten hold over 0.035%. Sequencing used naive CD4+ T cells from blood. The origin of the receptors is a woman younger than 35 in good health. CDR3s include the opening cysteine and the closing phenylalanine or tryptophan. The D gene is left open where the match is weak. For some rows the clone size is stated as once, few or many, or as a class when expanded; others skip it.

D	V	size	J	DNA	CDR3
NA	TRBV5-1	NA	TRBJ2-5	TGCGCCAGCAGCCCCTCCCCAGGACAAGAGACCCAGTACTTC	CASSPSPGQETQYF
TRBD2	TRBV29-1	NA	TRBJ2-2	TGCAGCGTTGTAGTCGCTAGCGGATTACACACCGGGGAGCTGTTTTTT	CSVVVASGLHTGELFF
TRBD2	TRBV30	few	TRBJ2-1	TGTGCCTGGAGTCCAGCCGGGACTAGCGGGGAGGGGAGCTCCTACAATGAGCAGTTCTTC	CAWSPAGTSGEGSSYNEQFF
TRBD1	TRBV10-3	NA	TRBJ2-1	TGTGCCATCAGCCCTGACAGGGAGAGGAATGAGCAGTTCTTC	CAISPDRERNEQFF
TRBD1	TRBV7-2	NA	TRBJ2-7	TGTGCCAGCAGCTTGGCCGGGACAGGGGTCGACGAGCAGTACTTC	CASSLAGTGVDEQYF
TRBD2	TRBV18	few	TRBJ2-3	TGTGCCAGCTCACCGGTGACTAGCGGGATGATCGATGGCACAGATACGCAGTATTTT	CASSPVTSGMIDGTDTQYF
TRBD1	TRBV11-2	NA	TRBJ1-2	TGTGCCAGCAGCCGGACAGGTTCGGTCGATGGCTACACCTTC	CASSRTGSVDGYTF
NA	TRBV7-8	NA	TRBJ2-6	TGTGCCAGCAGCTTAAGAGGGCCTGGGGCCAACGTCCTGACTTTC	CASSLRGPGANVLTF
NA	TRBV7-2	NA	TRBJ2-1	TGTGCCAGCAGCTTAGGAGTTCTAGGAAGCAATGAGCAGTTCTTC	CASSLGVLGSNEQFF
NA	TRBV2	NA	TRBJ2-5	TGTGCCAGCTTATTAATTGATACTGGAGGGACCCAGTACTTC	CASLLIDTGGTQYF
NA	TRBV18	NA	TRBJ2-1	TGTGCCAGCTCACCACCTCGAAATGAGCAGTTCTTC	CASSPPRNEQFF
NA	TRBV29-1	NA	TRBJ1-4	TGCAGCGTTCGCAGGGGTGGCGAGGAAAAACTGTTTTTT	CSVRRGGEEKLFF
NA	TRBV7-8	NA	TRBJ2-5	TGTGCCAGCAGCTTTGCCGGCGGGGCCCAGTACTTC	CASSFAGGAQYF
TRBD1	TRBV29-1	few	TRBJ2-4	TGCAGCGCTCGACAGGGGTCGAACATTCAGTACTTC	CSARQGSNIQYF
TRBD2	TRBV18	few	TRBJ2-3	TGTGCCAGCTCACCGAAACTAGCGGGAGTAATGGATACGCAGTATTTT	CASSPKLAGVMDTQYF
NA	TRBV15	few	TRBJ2-1	TGTGCCACCAGCAGAGATTTACGGGAGTACTCCATTGAGCAGTTCTTC	CATSRDLREYSIEQFF
TRBD1	TRBV7-3	NA	TRBJ1-1	TGTGCCAGCAGGTTAGGGACAGGGAACACTGAAGCTTTCTTT	CASRLGTGNTEAFF
NA	TRBV4-3	few	TRBJ2-7	TGCGCCAGCAGCGCCGGGTATCCTCCCTACGAGCAGTACTTC	CASSAGYPPYEQYF
TRBD1	TRBV7-9	few	TRBJ1-1	TGTGCCAGCAGCTTAGGGGACAGGGCAATCACTGAAGCTTTCTTT	CASSLGDRAITEAFF
NA	TRBV5-4	few	TRBJ2-3	TGTGCCAGCAGCTTGAGTGGTCGGAAGCCAGATACGCAGTATTTT	CASSLSGRKPDTQYF